The entry below describes one T cell receptor beta chain. The antigen it recognizes is unknown. No much larger clone exists at a distance of one base, and base qualities are not known. This sample is part of a study of blood T cell repertoires in COVID-19 (dated by TCRdb to 2019 to 2021). Turning to the overall study: The collaborator samples originated in the United States, Italy and Spain and spanned the acute and convalescent phases of COVID-19. Where HLA class I and class II types were available, the types were taken from metadata supplied by the sample provider, not from assay-based typing. The repertoires were released in a freely available public database meant as a resource for research on the immune response to SARS-CoV-2. The prospective study material was composed of cDNA or gDNA derived from T cells, B-cell-depleted T cells, or PBMCs. Nearly every sample came with metadata listing a de-identified subject ID, COVID-19 status, age in years and sex. Samples were obtained from the ongoing ImmuneRACE study (first 160 participants) and from 950 to 1,500 subjects provided by 6 global collaborators. Deeply sampled blood TCRbeta repertoires from subjects exposed to, actively infected with, or recovered from COVID-19 were included in the dataset. Overall results and qualifications from the work: How much clinical and demographic metadata was included differed by source and by participant, and the metadata was provided uncurated.

TCRbeta CDR3 regions were amplified from genomic DNA using the immunoSEQ Assay, a bias-controlled multiplex PCR. The study's own analysis went as follows. The number of nucleated cells in each sample was estimated from the amplification of reference gene primers within the assay. To quantify the absolute abundance of each unique TCRbeta CDR3 rearrangement, sequence reads were collapsed and filtered. For each sample, productive Simpson clonality was calculated as the square root of Simpson's diversity index across productive rearrangements. The source is immuneACCESS, and TCRdb retained only in-frame sequences with V and J called. Part of the clones is not carried over; for the studies checked, unresolved V genes explain less than half of this, and the remainder is unexplained. The DNA was the basis for D and trimming; V, J and clone size are from that table. The sample yields roughly 100,000 clones; approximately 89% were counted once. The ten largest account for roughly 15% of the sample.

Via the germline V gene, CDR1 is SGHRS and CDR2 YFSETQ. Including cysteine and phenylalanine, the CDR3 has 15 amino acids. Only the CDR3 part of the read is kept: 45 bases, read in frame from the first base. V loses 0 bases of germline sequence and J loses 4 bases, and the interval between the two ends is 10 bases. The collaborating institutions used their own protocols to collect whole blood in K2EDTA tubes. Collaborator samples were shipped for TCRbeta analysis as frozen whole blood, isolated PBMCs, or DNA extracted from either sample type. Specimen: peripheral blood. The clonotype originates from a woman of 80 years or more in a cohort sampled during active COVID-19. This receptor chain uses TRBV5-1 and TRBJ2-2; the D gene remains uncertain. The sequenced DNA: TGCGCCAGCAGCTTGGAGGTGACATCCACCGGGGAGCTGTTTTTT. Protein translation: CASSLEVTSTGELFF.